This TCR beta chain was observed in a study of identical twins. This clonotype has a handful of counts. From the 5' RACE reads, TCRdb called clonotypes with MiXCR, one entry per CDR3 protein. The sample includes 240,000 or so distinct CDR3 sequences, 7% seen only once; the top ten take around 3.4%. Germline V gene data show CDR1 as SGHRS and CDR2 as YFSETQ. The V and J ends lost 0 bases and 5 bases, in that order; junction bases with no gene match: 6. The CDR3 consists of 16 residues. These same records also appear under a second study, on yellow fever vaccine responses in identical twins.

The chain employs TRBV5-1 and TRBJ2-1; 9 bases align to TRBD2. This receptor was taken from a woman younger than 35 in good health. Input material: memory (CD45RO+) T cells sorted from blood. CDR3 DNA sequence: TGCGCCAGCAGCTTGGGGGGGACTAGCCTCAACAATGAGCAGTTCTTC. Its translation is CASSLGGTSLNNEQFF.